The clone carrying this T cell receptor (beta chain) was observed many times. Its antigen is as yet unknown. These data originate in a study of T cells in Graves' hyperthyroidism and ophthalmopathy. Looking at the study overall: Prior to any treatment, at the point of initial diagnosis, peripheral blood was collected.

General study findings and limits: Blood shared most expanded thyroid clonotypes above 0.001. Before onset, ophthalmopathy was predicted by the model a median 6.5 months earlier.

TCR beta CDR3 regions were amplified from RNA transcripts. During a first-round RT-PCR of the TCR CDR3, the HTBI primer set was used. TCRdb passed the multiplex PCR reads through MiXCR, listing each CDR3 protein once. The table records almost 350,000 distinct CDR3 sequences, 15% to 20% of them present only once. The V end was cut by 3 bases, the J end by 1 base, with 10 bases between. The length of the CDR3 is 14 residues. The germline CDR1 and CDR2 sequences are SGDLS and YYNGEE. The TCR comes from a woman in her forties with Graves' ophthalmopathy. What was sequenced was blood. The V and J genes are TRBV9 and TRBJ1-1; possibly TRBD1 for D (5 bases). The CDR3 DNA sequence: TGTGCCAGCAGCGCGGGGGGGGAGAACACTGAAGCTTTCTTT. Translating it yields CASSAGGENTEAFF.